These 27 T cell receptor beta chains share one sample of origin, sequenced in a study of CD8 T cells in ankylosing spondylitis. In TCRdb, the 5' RACE reads were re-called with MiXCR into one record per CDR3 protein. Here the sample spans about 800,000 distinct CDR3 sequences, about 11% being singletons. Notes on the study in general: Ankylosing spondylitis blood seemed to carry a telltale TCR beta motif made of several highly homologous variants.

Which antigens these TCRs recognize remains unknown. Sequenced: blood, either unsorted or a sorted T cell fraction (not recorded which). Every receptor here comes from a male donor with ankylosing spondylitis.

This clonotype was counted only a few times. The genes are TRBV7-2 and TRBJ1-5, with TRBD1 identical over 10 bases. CDR1 is SGHTA and CDR2 is FQGNSA in the germline V gene. V trimming: 5 bases; J trimming: 7 bases; junction bases outside the gene matches: 5. The CDR3 is 14 residues long. CDR3 sequence (DNA): TGTGCCAGCAGCCTAGGGACAGGGGCACAGCCCCAGCATTTT. It codes for CASSLGTGAQPQHF.

This clonotype was detected ten times or more. The chain has TRBV12-3 or TRBV12-4 and TRBJ1-5; D not certain. With 4 bases removed from V and 5 bases from J, the gap between germline ends came to 6 bases. This CDR3 is 12 amino acids long. Here the CDR3 reads CASSYQDQPQHF. The CDR3 DNA follows: TGTGCCAGCAGTTACCAAGATCAGCCCCAGCATTTT.

The sample holds a few counts of this clonotype. The J gene is TRBJ2-3, the V gene TRBV6-2 or TRBV6-3; 12 nucleotides agree with TRBD1. The trim removed 6 bases at V and 4 bases at J, leaving 8 bases unmatched. The CDR3 sequence is 16 residues long. Germline CDR1 is MNHEY and CDR2 is SVGEGT. The CDR3: CASSQRGTGGPDTQYF. The CDR3 region has the DNA TGTGCCAGCAGCCAGCGGGGGACAGGGGGCCCAGATACGCAGTATTTT.

The chain employs TRBV18 and TRBJ1-5; no clear D gene. The germline V gene has CDR1 KGHSH and CDR2 LQKENI. V was pared by 2 bases and J by 5 bases, with 7 bases between. The CDR3 has 13 amino acids. CDR3 in DNA: TGTGCCAGCTCACCAGGCTTAGATCAGCCCCAGCATTTT. As protein: CASSPGLDQPQHF. Full variable domain (rest looked up from reference TRBV18 and TRBJ1-5): NAGVMQNPRHLVRRRGQEARLRCSPMKGHSHVYWYRQLPEEGLKFMVYLQKENIIDESGMPKERFSAEFPKEGPSILRIQQVVRGDSAAYFCASSPGLDQPQHFGDGTRLSIL.

This clonotype turned up a few times. CDR3: CASSSSRAYEQYF. CDR3 DNA sequence: TGTGCCAGCAGCTCCTCACGAGCCTACGAGCAGTACTTC. The chain recombines TRBV7-2 with TRBJ2-7; D is uncertain. Germline V CDR1 and CDR2: SGHTA, FQGNSA. V lost 4 bases, J lost 2 bases, and 9 bases lay in between. This CDR3 is built from 13 residues. Full variable domain (missing parts from reference TRBV7-2 and TRBJ2-7): GAGVSQSPSNKVTEKGKDVELRCDPISGHTALYWYRQSLGQGLEFLIYFQGNSAPDKSGLPSDRFSAERTGGSVSTLTIQRTQQEDSAVYLCASSSSRAYEQYFGPGTRLTVT.

Ten or more counts support this clonotype. The CDR3 sequence is CASTLGEYSPLHF. CDR3 coding DNA: TGCGCCAGCACTTTGGGGGAATATTCACCCCTCCACTTT. The chain combines TRBV5-1 with TRBJ1-6; D might be TRBD1 (5 bases). This CDR3 is built from 13 residues. Germline V gene data show CDR1 as SGHRS and CDR2 as YFSETQ. V lost 6 bases and J 8 bases, leaving 12 bases between the germline ends.

This clonotype was seen at least ten times. The V call is TRBV4-1, the J call TRBJ2-7, with D perhaps TRBD1 (6 bases). Germline loops: CDR1 MGHRA, CDR2 YSYEKL. V shed 4 bases and J shed 2 bases, with 15 bases lying between them. This CDR3 comprises 15 residues. The CDR3 sequence is CASSLQAGQPYEQYF. The CDR3 nucleotides read TGCGCCAGCAGCCTCCAGGCCGGACAGCCCTACGAGCAGTACTTC.

This clonotype was seen a handful of times. The CDR3 reads CSVSGQGNTEAFF. For the CDR3, the DNA is TGCAGCGTATCCGGACAGGGAAACACTGAAGCTTTCTTT. The V gene is TRBV29-1, the J gene TRBJ1-1; 8 bases fit TRBD1. This CDR3 comprises 13 residues. Per germline, CDR1 SQVTM and CDR2 ANQGSEA. V trimming: 6 bases; J trimming: 2 bases; junction bases outside the gene matches: 5.

This chain links TRBV20-1 with TRBJ2-1; 10 bases agree with TRBD1. The CDR3 has 15 amino acids. Trimming took 1 base from V and 9 from J; bases not matched to a gene: 9. Germline V gene lookup returns CDR1 DFQATT and CDR2 SNEGSKA (reference sequence). The CDR3 protein is CSARGQGADEGEQFF. The CDR3 DNA reads TGCAGTGCTAGAGGACAGGGGGCAGATGAGGGTGAGCAGTTCTTC.

This clonotype was counted only a few times. The chain couples TRBV7-2 to TRBJ2-7, with D perhaps TRBD2 (6 bases). CDR1 and CDR2 (germline): SGHTA, FQGNSA. Trimming cost V 6 bases and J 0 bases, with 15 bases left between them. CDR3 length: 15 residues. CDR3 loop: CASREAGTSSYEQYF. CDR3 nucleotides: TGTGCCAGCAGGGAGGCGGGGACGAGCTCCTACGAGCAGTACTTC.

V usage is TRBV10-1 and J usage is TRBJ2-3; TRBD2 matches at 7 bases. The trim removed 3 bases at V and 6 bases at J, leaving 9 bases unmatched. The CDR3 contains 15 residues. Germline loops: CDR1 WNHNN, CDR2 SYGVQD (reference sequence). CDR3 nucleotide sequence: TGCGCCAGCAGTGATTTTGGGGGGGAACTGGATACGCAGTATTTT. The encoded protein is CASSDFGGELDTQYF.

At least ten counts were recorded for this clonotype. The chain uses TRBV29-1 and TRBJ2-3; D might be TRBD2 (6 bases). Between the trimmed V and J ends, which lost 4 bases and 8 bases, there was a span of 16 bases. The CDR3 is 13 amino acids. Germline V CDR1 and CDR2: SQVTM, ANQGSEA. The CDR3 spells CSVANPLGGTQYF. CDR3 in DNA: TGCAGCGTTGCAAATCCGCTGGGGGGTACGCAGTATTTT.

CDR3 DNA sequence: TGTGCCAGCAGCGCCGGGACAGGGGGCGGCTACGAGCAGTACTTC. Protein sequence: CASSAGTGGGYEQYF. V usage is TRBV5-5 and J usage is TRBJ2-7; TRBD1 matches 12 bases. Germline V gene lookup returns CDR1 SGHKS and CDR2 YYEKEE (reference sequence). Trimming took 4 bases from V and 3 from J; bases not matched to a gene: 5. The CDR3 spans 15 residues.

The chain uses TRBV12-3 or TRBV12-4 and TRBJ1-5; D gene ambiguous. The CDR3 is 15 amino acids. Trimming pared 0 bases from V and 5 bases from J, leaving 11 bases between. The DNA for the CDR3 is TGTGCCAGCAGTTTAGCCGGATACCGCGATCAGCCCCAGCATTTT. This gives the protein CASSLAGYRDQPQHF.

This clonotype was detected a few times. The V gene is TRBV20-1, the J gene TRBJ1-2; possibly TRBD1 for D (5 bases). With 2 bases removed from V and 8 bases from J, the gap between germline ends came to 18 bases. The CDR3 is 14 amino acids. Germline V CDR1 and CDR2: DFQATT, SNEGSKA (reference sequence). The CDR3 here is CSARIGQGEGGYTF. In nucleotides, the CDR3 is TGCAGTGCTAGAATTGGGCAGGGAGAGGGGGGCTACACCTTC.

The V gene is TRBV7-9, the J gene TRBJ2-6; D unresolved. The germline V gene encodes CDR1 SEHNR and CDR2 FQNEAQ (reference sequence). This CDR3 is 14 amino acids long. V shed 5 bases and J shed 4 bases, with 9 bases lying between them. Written as DNA, the CDR3 is TGTGCCAGCAGCCTCAGGTTCGGGGCCAACGTCCTGACTTTC. This encodes CASSLRFGANVLTF. Combining the CDR3 with reference TRBV7-9 and TRBJ2-6 gives the whole variable domain DTGVSQNPRHKITKRGQNVTFRCDPISEHNRLYWYRQTLGQGPEFLTYFQNEAQLEKSRLLSDRFSAERPKGSFSTLEIQRTEQGDSAMYLCASSLRFGANVLTFGAGSRLTVL.

Only a few counts were recorded for this clonotype. As the CDR3 is not closed by the conserved phenylalanine or tryptophan, this likely results from a read error. The chain recombines TRBV5-1 with TRBJ1-2; the match to TRBD1 covers 7 bases. Losses at the gene ends were 6 bases for V and 0 bases for J; bases not matched to a gene: 2. CDR3 length: 13 amino acids. Looked up from germline, CDR1 is SGHRS and CDR2 is YFSETQ. The CDR3 is CASKDRTNYGYTL. In nucleotides, the CDR3 is TGCGCCAGCAAGGACAGGACTAACTATGGCTACACCCTC.

In this sample, this clonotype turned up a few times. This chain uses TRBV12-3 or TRBV12-4 with TRBJ1-2, with 9 positions matching TRBD1. The CDR3 is made up of 12 amino acids. V lost 1 base, J lost 11 bases, and 2 bases stayed unmatched. This chain's CDR3 is CASSLEQGAYTF. For the CDR3, the DNA is TGTGCCAGCAGTTTAGAACAGGGGGCGTACACCTTC.

This clonotype was counted a few times. The chain recombines TRBV18 with TRBJ1-1; 8 bases are a match to TRBD1. The CDR3 totals 15 residues. V lost 6 bases, J lost 3 bases, and 9 bases stayed unmatched. Germline CDR1 is KGHSH and CDR2 is LQKENI. This CDR3 is CASSPGQVLDTEAFF. In DNA form, the CDR3 reads TGTGCCAGCTCCCCGGGACAGGTGTTGGACACTGAAGCTTTCTTT.

This clonotype was detected many times. V usage is TRBV5-1 and J usage is TRBJ1-5, with 7 bases aligning to TRBD1. CDR3 length equals 13 residues. The germline V gene has CDR1 SGHRS and CDR2 YFSETQ. Trimming cost V 4 bases and J 3 bases; bases outside gene matches: 1. The CDR3 is CASSRGPNQPQHF. The CDR3 nucleotides are TGCGCCAGCAGCAGGGGGCCCAATCAGCCCCAGCATTTT. The full variable domain, its missing parts supplied by reference TRBV5-1 and TRBJ1-5, is KAGVTQTPRYLIKTRGQQVTLSCSPISGHRSVSWYQQTPGQGLQFLFEYFSETQRNKGNFPGRFSGRQFSNSRSEMNVSTLELGDSALYLCASSRGPNQPQHFGDGTRLSIL.

The chain carries TRBV6-5 and TRBJ2-3; 11 bases fit TRBD2. With 5 bases clipped from V and 5 bases from J, the junction kept 9 bases outside the gene matches. Looked up from germline, CDR1 is MNHEY and CDR2 is SVGAGI. The CDR3 is 16 residues long. CDR3: CASSHLGSGRVDTQYF. For the CDR3, the DNA is TGTGCCAGCAGTCACCTGGGTAGCGGGAGGGTAGATACGCAGTATTTT.

This clonotype appeared a few times. The chain carries TRBV9 and TRBJ1-1; no definite D call. This CDR3 spans 13 amino acids. Deletions cut 0 bases from V and 7 bases from J, with 10 bases between. From germline, CDR1 is SGDLS and CDR2 YYNGEE. CDR3 coding DNA: TGTGCCAGCAGCGTAGCTGGGCAGTTTGAAGCTTTCTTT. Protein: CASSVAGQFEAFF.

The rearrangement joins TRBV30 to TRBJ2-3, with D possibly TRBD1 on 5 matching bases. The ends were cut back, 3 bases at V and 4 bases at J, with 14 bases in the middle. The germline V gene has CDR1 GTSNPN and CDR2 SVGIG (reference sequence). The CDR3 is 14 residues long. In DNA form, the CDR3 reads TGTGCCTGGAGGGACATGGGAAGGTCAGATACGCAGTATTTT. The encoded protein is CAWRDMGRSDTQYF. Full variable domain (rest looked up from reference TRBV30 and TRBJ2-3): SQTIHQWPATLVQPVGSPLSLECTVEGTSNPNLYWYRQAAGRGLQLLFYSVGIGQISSEVPQNLSASRPQDRQFILSSKKLLLSDSGFYLCAWRDMGRSDTQYFGPGTRLTVL.

This clonotype has just a few counts. V and J are TRBV6-5 and TRBJ1-5; possibly TRBD1 for D (5 bases). The V end lost 2 bases, the J end lost 0 bases, and 8 bases lay between the germline ends. The CDR3 length is 15 residues. Germline V gene lookup returns CDR1 MNHEY and CDR2 SVGAGI. The CDR3 loop is CASSYPTDSNQPQHF. The CDR3 nucleotides are TGTGCCAGCAGTTACCCGACAGATAGCAATCAGCCCCAGCATTTT.

The CDR3, as DNA: TGTGCCAGCAGTCTGACGGCCCTTACCACAGATACGCAGTATTTT. Its translation is CASSLTALTTDTQYF. The rearrangement joins TRBV6-1 to TRBJ2-3; D is unresolved. Trimming pared 5 bases from V and 2 bases from J, leaving 14 bases between. This CDR3 spans 15 amino acids. Looked up from germline, CDR1 is MNHNS and CDR2 is SASEGT.

This chain uses TRBV4-1 with TRBJ2-3; tentatively, D is TRBD2 (5 bases). CDR3 length: 14 amino acids. The V end was cut by 3 bases, the J end by 6 bases, with 13 bases between. CDR1 MGHRA and CDR2 YSYEKL come from the germline V gene. The CDR3 DNA reads as TGCGCCAGCAGCCAGATGGACTCTCGGGATACGCAGTATTTT. Translated: CASSQMDSRDTQYF.

The rearrangement joins TRBV10-3 to TRBJ2-1; maybe TRBD1 (5 bases). Germline V gene data show CDR1 as ENHRY and CDR2 as SYGVKD. The V and J ends lost 7 bases and 0 bases respectively, with 16 bases between them. CDR3 size: 16 residues. CDR3 DNA: TGTGCCATCATGGGGCACCCCGAGAGCTCCTACAATGAGCAGTTCTTC. It yields the protein CAIMGHPESSYNEQFF.